Below are 9 T cell receptor beta chains sequenced from a single sample in a study of CD8+CD57+ T cells in acquired aplastic anemia listed by TCRdb under 2018. TCRdb records Illumina HiSeq 2000 as the sequencer. Profiling of TCR beta VDJ combinations and CDR3 sequences used genomic DNA as the template. In TCRdb, the public reads were trimmed at Q25 with fastp and aligned with MiXCR, with productive beta chains retained. One record per CDR3 amino acid sequence lists the most common genes and DNA. The sample contains roughly 250,000 distinct CDR3 sequences, approximately 79% of them found a single time. The ten most abundant clones make up approximately 40% of the sample. Expansion of CD8+CD57+ cells had been shown by flow cytometry in the patients chosen for sequencing. The sample comprised sorted CD4+, CD8+, or CD8+CD57+ T cells (not recorded which) from PBMCs. These receptors were obtained from a human donor with aplastic anemia.

This clonotype appeared a single time. Relative to the germline gene, one junction end is altered; a read error may explain this. The chain carries TRBV2 and TRBJ2-7, with D unclear. This CDR3 contains 13 residues. The germline V gene encodes CDR1 SNHLY and CDR2 FYNNEI. DNA of the CDR3: TGTGCCAGCAGCCCCAGAGGAGCAAACACGCAGTATTTC. Translation: CASSPRGANTQYF.

The chain joins TRBV7-2 to TRBJ2-7, with D maybe TRBD1 (6 bases). There are 12 residues in the CDR3. Germline loops: CDR1 SGHTA, CDR2 FQGNSA. The V gene lost 6 bases and the J gene lost 5 bases, with 11 bases spanning the gap. In DNA form, the CDR3 reads TGTGCCAGCAGGGCAGGGGCCGACGAGCAGTACTTC. The encoded protein is CASRAGADEQYF.

This clonotype was seen once. The chain is built from TRBV19 and TRBJ2-3; D unclear. V shed 6 bases and J shed 7 bases, with 8 bases lying between them. CDR3 length equals 11 residues. The germline gives CDR1 LNHDA, CDR2 SQIVND (reference sequence). CDR3 bases: TGTGCCAGTAGGGCTCCACATACGCAGTATTTT. Translated: CASRAPHTQYF.

Regarding this clonotype: The conserved phenylalanine or tryptophan normally closing the CDR3 is absent here, so this likely arose from a read error. It is unclear where the CDR3 begins or ends on the DNA, so no DNA is shown, and the CDR3 is as TCRdb lists it. The chain couples TRBV2 to TRBJ1-5. The CDR3 totals 14 residues, both ends included. CDR1 is SNHLY and CDR2 is FYNNEI in the germline V gene. The chain's CDR3 is CASSEADINQHFYV.

Written as DNA, the CDR3 is TGTGCCACCAGCGGCCGGGGGCTAGGCGATGAGCAGTACTTC. Protein product: CATSGRGLGDEQYF. The chain uses TRBV15 and TRBJ2-7; D possibly matches TRBD1 or TRBD2 (6 bases each). Germline V gene lookup returns CDR1 LNHNV and CDR2 YYDKDF (reference sequence). Trimming took off 5 bases at V and 7 bases at J, with 18 bases between the two ends. CDR3 length: 14 amino acids.

Details on this clonotype: The CDR3 does not end in the conserved phenylalanine or tryptophan, so this is likely a read error. The DNA is left out, because the CDR3 cannot be placed on it with certainty; the CDR3 is given as TCRdb lists it. V gene TRBV24-1 combines with J gene TRBJ1-2. Including both end residues, the CDR3 is 15 amino acids long. The germline CDR1 and CDR2 sequences are KGHDR and SFDVKD. The CDR3 region is CATSDRGIMSSSSGH.

Worth noting for this clonotype: This is likely a read error, given that the CDR3 carries no conserved phenylalanine or tryptophan at its end. Because the CDR3's place on the DNA is in doubt, the DNA is left out and the CDR3 is given as listed by TCRdb. This chain links TRBV19 with TRBJ2-3; the D call TRBD2 from the table was never checked on the DNA. A total of 16 residues make up the CDR3, ends included. Germline values: CDR1 LNHDA, CDR2 SQIVND (reference sequence). The CDR3: CASSIASGAYNDTLFV.

This sequence joins TRBV15 and TRBJ1-2, with D tentatively TRBD1 (6 bases). CDR3 length: 13 residues. In germline, CDR1 is LNHNV, CDR2 YYDKDF (reference sequence). In nucleotides, the CDR3 is TGTTTGAAGAGGGACAAAATCGGGGATGGCTACACCTTC. Amino acid sequence: CLKRDKIGDGYTF.

The chain carries TRBV7-9 and TRBJ2-1; D might be TRBD2 (7 bases). The CDR3 length is 17 residues. Germline-derived CDR1 and CDR2 are SEHNR and FQNEAQ (reference sequence). V was trimmed by 2 bases and J by 9 bases, leaving 23 bases between them. The CDR3 DNA reads as TGTGCCAGCAGCTTAAGGGGGAGGGGGAGGAGTGGCGCTGAGCAGTTCTTC. This gives the protein CASSLRGRGRSGAEQFF. Full variable domain (outside the CDR3, taken from reference TRBV7-9 and TRBJ2-1): DTGVSQNPRHKITKRGQNVTFRCDPISEHNRLYWYRQTLGQGPEFLTYFQNEAQLEKSRLLSDRFSAERPKGSFSTLEIQRTEQGDSAMYLCASSLRGRGRSGAEQFFGPGTRLTVL.